This T cell receptor (beta chain) is drawn from a study of cytomegalovirus exposure and HLA in healthy donors (dated by TCRdb to about 2017). For the wider study: An earlier analysis of roughly 570 of the donors reported over 250 Gb of sequence data and approximately 120 million unique TCR beta sequences obtained from some 200 million T cells. An early release that covered roughly 600 HLA-typed donors contained around 300 gigabases of sequencing data and around 80 million unique TCR sequences. The genetic ancestry cluster associated with self-reported Caucasian donors included roughly 84% of the roughly 380 genotyped donors. The aim of the study was to test whether cataloging public T cell receptors could identify signatures of past pathogen exposure. The study used immunosequencing to profile the T cell repertoires of approximately 690 subjects and linked those repertoires to cytomegalovirus serostatus. A separate validation cohort of some 130 different subjects was used in addition to the roughly 700-subject first cohort. To predict cytomegalovirus infection status, the study combined high-throughput TCR immunosequencing, statistical association of individual TCRs with disease status, and machine learning. A later analysis re-analyzed previously published TCR beta repertoires from 666 donors and added high-resolution HLA genotyping to study TCR occurrence patterns. The later analysis used no new phenotypic data to find candidate immune exposures, relying instead on TCR beta sequences and their occurrence across donors. In an earlier analysis of 587 of the donors, high-throughput TCR beta sequencing was used to judge whether each TCR beta V gene segment behaved as functional or pseudogenic. Donor age, sex, ethnicity and CMV serostatus were compiled alongside the repertoire data. In a later genetic analysis, genome-wide SNP genotypes for about 55% of the roughly 670 donors were used, and that subset was treated as a discovery cohort. Every discovery cohort repertoire had been produced on one sequencing platform. Class I and class II HLA loci were covered by the typing at four-digit resolution. The number of typed donors differed by locus: about 620-630 for A, B, C, DRB1 and DQB1; 500 to 550 for DQA1; 606 for DPA1; and roughly 470 for DPB1. Four or five DR-DQ haplotypes were handled as single units for association and clustering, since linkage in the cohort was strong. Among some 400 genotyped donors of the cohort, an average of around 250,000 unique TCR beta nucleotide sequences was sequenced per donor, of which roughly 17% were non-productive. The study at large found these results: A later analysis reported that several top co-occurrence clusters appeared linked to parvovirus B19, influenza, CMV and Epstein-Barr virus. Some IMGT-functional V segments, including TRBV6-2 and TRBV6-3, could not be distinguished by the 87-base-pair reads and were therefore excluded. A later analysis found that most CMV-associated TCR beta chains appeared HLA-restricted, with HLA associations seemingly driven largely by CMV exposure. Correlated functional status among segregating V segments might be attributable to linkage disequilibrium, but an unknown experimental factor could not be ruled out. A later analysis found that TCR association rates varied across HLA loci, with DRB1 alleles showing the most associated TCRs and HLA-C alleles the fewest. Sequencing depth was assumed to be roughly uniform across donors in the presence/absence analyses, though that assumption may not hold. A further reported finding was that TCR beta sequences accurately predicted the HLA-A and HLA-B alleles for most subjects in the first cohort. The sequencing pipeline was judged likely to have produced a cluster of highly shared sequence variants as a technical artifact. In both the original and validation cohorts, the classifier was reported to diagnose cytomegalovirus status with high specificity and sensitivity. According to the authors, the approach could potentially be generalized to other disease states and immunological phenotypes. The earlier analysis of around 600 of the donors excluded over 15 rarely observed V segments, including chromosome 9 orphons, because counts were too low. Across donors, most TCR sequences were observed very rarely, whereas some public TCRs were present in many individuals. A later genetic analysis reported fewer N-insertions in productive TCRs among donors in an Asian-associated ancestry cluster than the roughly 720-donor mean. The study gave a list of 150 to 200 TCR beta chains associated with cytomegalovirus. CMV serostatus was the only immune exposure information available for the cohort. Assigning TCR associations to individual alleles was difficult when HLA alleles, especially DR and DQ, strongly co-occurred. In vitro tests confirmed that a few of the cytomegalovirus-associated TCR beta chains recognize cytomegalovirus antigens. V-gene and J-gene trimming of TCR beta chains was associated with a missense DCLRE1C variant in a later genetic analysis, and the association was replicated in an independent cohort. Specific HLA alleles were associated with over 15,000 TCR beta sequences at a false discovery rate of 0.05 in a later analysis. In an earlier analysis of approximately 600 of the donors, most TCR beta V segments were observed in productive rearrangements about 87% or about 30% of the time, broadly matching IMGT annotations. This cohort had only TCR beta chains sequenced, and the lack of alpha or paired-chain data limited which features could be detected. Compared with equally common non-associated chains, HLA-associated TCR beta chains in a later analysis were more clonally expanded and had lower generation probabilities. HLA typing was unavailable for some donors at each locus, so association tests used only the typed subset.

The library was generated by the immunoSEQ multiplex PCR assay. The multiplex PCR relied on a mix of 60 forward primers for TCR Vbeta segments and 13 reverse primers for TCR Jbeta segments. The CDR3 region of rearranged TCR beta genes was amplified from genomic DNA by a multiplex PCR assay. On the Illumina HiSeq System, the amplified TCR beta libraries were sequenced as 87-base-pair reads. The authors' analysis ran thus. Across the 666 repertoires, a later analysis counted 75 million to 90 million unique TCR beta chains, 9.5 million to 12 million of which were shared by at least two donors. Raw reads were error-corrected and collapsed into unique sequences by a nearest-neighbor algorithm in which closely related sequences were merged to remove PCR and sequencing errors. Alignment of CDR3 sequences to IMGT reference sequences was used to assign V, D and J gene segments. For a sequence to be retained, a match of at least six nucleotides was required to both a V gene segment and a J gene segment. A rearrangement counted as productive if the CDR3 had no stop codons and remained in frame with V and J, and every other rearrangement counted as non-productive. Following IMGT convention, CDR3 was defined as the stretch from the second conserved V-encoded cysteine up to the conserved J-encoded phenylalanine. In an earlier analysis of roughly 610 of the donors, sequences lacking an unambiguous match to a single V gene segment were excluded. An earlier analysis of 450 to 650 of the donors called V segments functional above 56.7% productive rearrangements and segregating when the between-donor standard deviation exceeded 5%. A statistical classification framework was built for diagnosing cytomegalovirus status from the catalog of TCR beta chain sequences. In a later analysis, TCR nucleotide sequences were compared against IMGT/GENE-DB human TR gene sequences so that V and J genes could be assigned. A later analysis assigned CDR3 sequences and most-parsimonious VDJ recombination scenarios with the TCRdist pipeline. In a later analysis, each TCR beta chain was defined by its CDR3 amino acid sequence together with its V-gene family, and reads without a unique V-gene family were excluded. To address suspected cross-contamination and a sequencing artifact, a later analysis removed roughly 580 highly shared, low-generation-probability nucleotide sequences. In a later analysis, a clonal expansion index for each public chain was calculated from normalized within-repertoire ranks of inferred template counts. Generation probabilities in a later analysis came from a VDJ recombination model fitted to out-of-frame rearrangements, and those results were checked against IGoR. Hypergeometric tests were used in a later analysis to score TCR-TCR, TCR-HLA and TCR-CMV co-occurrence, with a repertoire-size bias correction applied to the TCR pairs. To estimate false discovery rates, a later analysis permuted the HLA or CMV assignments 20 times. In a later analysis, co-occurring TCRs were grouped with DBSCAN, and TCRdist sequence similarity was added when clustering was performed within HLA-allele-positive subsets. Repertoires with fewer than 30,000 or more than 120,000 public chains were left out of co-occurrence clustering, as were about five repertoires with anomalous nucleotide sharing. TCRdb holds this immuneACCESS table with in-frame rearrangements only. Some clones are missing; in checked studies, unresolved V genes explain under half, and the rest has no known cause. D and trimming were read from the DNA, whereas the V and J calls and clone size are those reported in that table. A total of roughly 130,000 clones appear in this sample, roughly 80% of them only once. Roughly 2.1% of the sample comes from the top ten.

The cohort was made up of under 800 healthy bone marrow donors. All cohort members were sampled while nominally healthy, although unrecorded immune exposures were likely present. The donor was CMV seropositive and belonged to the group of 250 to 300 seropositive cohort members. A peripheral blood sample was collected from each donor, and TCR beta sequencing was performed on peripheral blood mononuclear cells. The Qiagen DNeasy Blood Extraction Kit was used to extract genomic DNA from the blood cell samples. The CDR3 runs 14 residues from the cysteine to the phenylalanine. CDR3 DNA only is kept here, 42 bases in frame from base 1. CDR1 and CDR2 are read off the germline V gene as SGHRS and YFSETQ. Compared with germline, V lacks 4 bases and J lacks 12 bases; bases without a gene match: 15. About this clone: Its antigen is unknown. Base qualities are missing; no much larger clone stands one base away.

The chain employs TRBV5-1 and TRBJ1-1; 7 bases in between match TRBD1. Sequences were obtained from PBMCs. The sequence was collected from a woman aged 40 to 50 in good health and CMV-seropositive. The CDR3 in this case is CASSTQGERTVPFF. In nucleotide form, the sequence is TGCGCCAGCAGCACTCAGGGGGAGCGAACGGTACCTTTCTTT. Outside the CDR3, residues come from the reference TRBV5-1 and TRBJ1-1 proteins, so the full variable domain is: KAGVTQTPRYLIKTRGQQVTLSCSPISGHRSVSWYQQTPGQGLQFLFEYFSETQRNKGNFPGRFSGRQFSNSRSEMNVSTLELGDSALYLCASSTQGERTVPFFGQGTRLTVV.